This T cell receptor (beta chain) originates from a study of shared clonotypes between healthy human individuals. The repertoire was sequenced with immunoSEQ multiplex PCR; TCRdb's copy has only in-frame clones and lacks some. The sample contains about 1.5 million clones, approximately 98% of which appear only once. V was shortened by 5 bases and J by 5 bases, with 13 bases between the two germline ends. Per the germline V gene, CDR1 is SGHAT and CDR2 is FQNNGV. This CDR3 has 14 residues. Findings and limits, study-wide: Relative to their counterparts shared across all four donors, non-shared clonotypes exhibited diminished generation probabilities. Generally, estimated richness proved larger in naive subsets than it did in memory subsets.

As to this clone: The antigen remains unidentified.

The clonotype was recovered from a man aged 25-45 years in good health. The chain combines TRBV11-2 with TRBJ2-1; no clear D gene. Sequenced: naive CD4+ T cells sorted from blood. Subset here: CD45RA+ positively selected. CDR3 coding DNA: TGTGCCAGCAGCCTTATCAGCCACAACAATGAGCAGTTCTTC. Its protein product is CASSLISHNNEQFF.